This T cell receptor beta chain was captured by sequencing in a study of response to subunit inactivated influenza vaccine. For this clonotype: Its antigen is still unknown.

Germline assignment: CDR1 MDHEN and CDR2 SYDVKM. After removal of 9 bases from V and 6 bases from J, the junction contained 11 bases not matched to a gene. The CDR3 runs 14 residues. TCRdb itself ran the RT-PCR reads through MiXCR, one entry per CDR3 protein. The repertoire holds about 570,000 distinct CDR3 sequences, with 10% to 12% as singletons. Overall study findings and caveats: T cells newly recruited by each seasonal influenza vaccination are few, the authors suggested.

Another study also made use of these data, one on T cells expressing NK-cell markers. In that study: 5'RACE template switching with UMIs generated TCR beta cDNA. The eight sequenced donors comprised seven who were HCMV-seropositive and one who was seronegative. In several experiments, sorting was confined to alpha-beta TCR T cells through use of an anti-gamma-delta TCR antibody. In four donors, dominant clonotypes made up roughly 28.3-65% of CD3+CD56-NKG2C+ cells.

The J gene is TRBJ2-7, the V gene TRBV28; 10 nucleotides align to TRBD1. Sequencing was performed on PBMCs from blood, taken on the day of vaccination. This TCR was recovered from a man aged 50-60 years who received an inactivated influenza vaccine. The CDR3 protein is CASLAGTGDLEQYF. Written as DNA, the CDR3 is TGTGCCAGTCTGGCCGGGACAGGGGATCTCGAGCAGTACTTC.